This entry describes one T cell receptor (beta chain). The junction had 3 bases not matched to a gene; V was cut back by 1 base and J by 2 bases. Germline CDR1 and CDR2: SEHNR and FQNEAQ (reference sequence). The CDR3 loop spans 15 amino acids. These data originate in a study of cytomegalovirus exposure and HLA in healthy donors. It was with 60 Vbeta and 13 Jbeta primers that the PCR ran. Assay: immunoSEQ multiplex PCR; the TCRdb copy retains only in-frame clones and omits some. The data hold about 130,000 clones, with approximately 87% observed a single time. The sequenced material came from PBMCs. The chain has TRBV7-9 and TRBJ1-1, with 8 nucleotides matching TRBD1. The source is a young man in good health and CMV-seropositive. CDR3 nucleotides: TGTGCCAGCAGCTTAGTCGACAGGGGAAACACTGAAGCTTTCTTT. This gives the protein CASSLVDRGNTEAFF. Using reference TRBV7-9 and TRBJ1-1 for the parts outside the CDR3, the full variable domain is DTGVSQNPRHKITKRGQNVTFRCDPISEHNRLYWYRQTLGQGPEFLTYFQNEAQLEKSRLLSDRFSAERPKGSFSTLEIQRTEQGDSAMYLCASSLVDRGNTEAFFGQGTRLTVV.